These 17 T cell receptor beta chains share one sample of origin, sequenced in a study of T cells in Graves' hyperthyroidism and ophthalmopathy. Authors of the study amplified TCR beta CDR3 regions from RNA transcripts. RT-PCR in the first round (using the HTBI primer set) targeted the TCR CDR3. From the multiplex PCR reads, TCRdb called clonotypes with MiXCR, one entry per CDR3 protein. The sample has nearly 750,000 distinct CDR3 sequences, over 35% seen once. Sequencing used blood. All receptors derive from a woman in her forties with Graves' hyperthyroidism.

This chain connects TRBV14 to TRBJ1-2; tentatively, D is TRBD1 (5 bases). This CDR3 contains 16 residues. Germline values: CDR1 SGHDN, CDR2 FVKESK. V shed 0 bases and J shed 9 bases, with 20 bases lying between them. The CDR3 DNA is TGTGCCAGCAGCCAAGATCCGGGCCCCACTATGGGGCGCTACACCTTC. Amino acid sequence: CASSQDPGPTMGRYTF.

In the case of this clonotype: A read error is possible here, since a much larger clone lies one base away. V and J are TRBV19 and TRBJ1-2; D is undetermined. This CDR3 is 11 amino acids long. Germline V CDR1 and CDR2: LNHDA, SQIVND (reference sequence). Between the trimmed V and J ends, which lost 7 bases and 7 bases, there was a span of 10 bases. The CDR3 reads CASISVSGYTF. In nucleotides, the CDR3 is TGTGCCAGTATTAGCGTTTCTGGCTACACCTTC.

This clonotype was counted only a few times. The V call is TRBV7-3, the J call TRBJ2-3; 10 bases are a match to TRBD1. Unmatched junction bases numbered 8, after V lost 0 bases and J lost 5 bases. The CDR3 runs to 17 residues. The V gene's germline CDR1 is SGHTA and CDR2 FQGTGA. The DNA of the CDR3 is TGTGCCAGCAGCTTAACTGGGGGACAGGGGTATGGAGATACGCAGTATTTT. Its translation is CASSLTGGQGYGDTQYF.

The table lists this clonotype with many counts. The V and J genes are TRBV7-9 and TRBJ1-1; tentative D call: TRBD1 (6 bases). V was pared by 5 bases and J by 7 bases, with 14 bases between. The CDR3 loop spans 13 amino acids. Germline V gives CDR1 SEHNR, CDR2 FQNEAQ (reference sequence). This chain's CDR3 is CASSGRQELEAFF. CDR3 nucleotides: TGTGCCAGCAGCGGGCGACAGGAACTTGAAGCTTTCTTT.

A remark on this clonotype: A much larger clone lies a single base off, so this may be a read error. V usage is TRBV15 and J usage is TRBJ1-1; a weak D match, TRBD1 (5 bases). The V gene's germline CDR1 is LNHNV and CDR2 YYDKDF (reference sequence). This CDR3 comprises 12 residues. The CDR3 sequence is CATSRAGRGASF. The CDR3 DNA reads TGTGCCACCAGCCGAGCGGGGCGCGGGGCTTCCTTT. Full variable domain (outside the CDR3, taken from reference TRBV15 and TRBJ1-1): DAMVIQNPRYQVTQFGKPVTLSCSQTLNHNVMYWYQQKSSQAPKLLFHYYDKDFNNEADTPDNFQSRRPNTSFCFLDIRSPGLGDTAMYLCATSRAGRGASFGQGTRLTVV.

This clonotype was seen at least ten times. The CDR3 nucleotides are TGTGCCAGCAGCTTAACTAGCGATAGCTCCTACGAGCAGTACTTC. Its protein is CASSLTSDSSYEQYF. This sequence joins TRBV7-2 and TRBJ2-7, with 7 bases aligning to TRBD2. The CDR3 runs 15 residues. After removal of 2 bases from V and 0 bases from J, the junction contained 4 bases not matched to a gene. Germline V gene data show CDR1 as SGHTA and CDR2 as FQGNSA.

The sample holds many counts of this clonotype. V usage is TRBV7-2 and J usage is TRBJ2-2; no definite D call. Germline CDR1 reads SGHTA; CDR2 reads FQGNSA. This CDR3 region has 14 residues. The germline V and J ends were trimmed by 4 bases and 0 bases, with 6 bases remaining between them. Here the CDR3 reads CASSSGPNTGELFF. The CDR3 DNA is TGTGCCAGCAGCTCGGGCCCGAACACCGGGGAGCTGTTTTTT. Full variable domain (rest looked up from reference TRBV7-2 and TRBJ2-2): GAGVSQSPSNKVTEKGKDVELRCDPISGHTALYWYRQSLGQGLEFLIYFQGNSAPDKSGLPSDRFSAERTGGSVSTLTIQRTQQEDSAVYLCASSSGPNTGELFFGEGSRLTVL.

The chain has TRBV7-9 and TRBJ1-1; 11 nucleotides align to TRBD1. V shed 5 bases and J 6 bases; nucleotides not matched to a gene: 11. The length of the CDR3 is 16 residues. Germline assignment: CDR1 SEHNR and CDR2 FQNEAQ (reference sequence). The CDR3 DNA follows: TGTGCCAGCAGCCCCCGGGGGACAGGGGGGTCTTCTGAAGCTTTCTTT. Its protein product is CASSPRGTGGSSEAFF.

This clonotype came up many times. V is TRBV10-3 and J is TRBJ1-1, with D maybe TRBD1 (6 bases). The CDR3 spans 17 residues. Per the germline V gene, CDR1 is ENHRY and CDR2 is SYGVKD. With 4 bases removed from V and 0 bases from J, the gap between germline ends came to 18 bases. The CDR3, as DNA: TGTGCCATCAGTGCCGGATCGCTAGGGGGTTTGAACACTGAAGCTTTCTTT. Translation: CAISAGSLGGLNTEAFF.

This clonotype was observed a handful of times. The chain links TRBV6-5 to TRBJ1-4, with D possibly matching TRBD1 (5 bases). V lost 2 bases, J lost 6 bases, and 10 bases lay in between. The CDR3 loop spans 14 amino acids. In germline, CDR1 is MNHEY, CDR2 SVGAGI. As DNA, the CDR3 is TGTGCCAGCAGTTACACGGGGGTTGATGAAAAACTGTTTTTT. This gives the protein CASSYTGVDEKLFF.

The V and J genes are TRBV7-9 and TRBJ1-3; 7 nucleotides agree with TRBD1. The CDR3 is 15 residues long. Trimming at V came to 4 bases and at J to 0 bases, leaving 3 bases not matched to a gene. Germline V gene data show CDR1 as SEHNR and CDR2 as FQNEAQ (reference sequence). CDR3 sequence reads: CASSSRTGSGNTIYF. Here the CDR3 DNA reads TGTGCCAGCAGCTCTCGGACAGGCTCTGGAAACACCATATATTTT.

V and J are TRBV25-1 and TRBJ1-1, with D perhaps matching TRBD1 (5 bases). This CDR3 has 14 amino acids. The germline V and J ends were trimmed by 6 bases and 7 bases, with 18 bases remaining between them. The V gene's germline CDR1 is MGHDK and CDR2 SYGVNS. The CDR3: CASRSGGRGNEAFF. In nucleotides, the CDR3 is TGTGCCAGCAGATCCGGAGGGAGGGGTAATGAAGCTTTCTTT.

The DNA of the CDR3 is TGTGCCAGCAAGGGGGCTAACTATGGCTACACCTTC. Encoded protein: CASKGANYGYTF. V gene TRBV2 combines with J gene TRBJ1-2; weak D call: TRBD1 (6 bases). CDR1 and CDR2 (germline): SNHLY, FYNNEI. The ends were cut back, 7 bases at V and 0 bases at J, with 6 bases in the middle. The CDR3 has 12 residues.

This chain joins TRBV5-1 and TRBJ2-2; TRBD2 is a possible D gene (6 bases). The germline V gene encodes CDR1 SGHRS and CDR2 YFSETQ. The CDR3 spans 15 residues. The V end was cut by 4 bases, the J end by 0 bases, with 10 bases between. CDR3 loop: CASSQAGTNTGELFF. The DNA of the CDR3 is TGCGCCAGCAGCCAGGCGGGGACGAACACCGGGGAGCTGTTTTTT.

This clonotype was found many times. The chain carries TRBV7-9 and TRBJ1-1; 9 nucleotides align to TRBD1. Germline CDR1 and CDR2: SEHNR and FQNEAQ (reference sequence). J was trimmed by 1 base and V by 5 bases; bases with no gene match: 11. The CDR3 loop spans 17 amino acids. The CDR3 region is CASSATGGIPPNTEAFF. The CDR3 coding sequence is TGTGCCAGCAGCGCTACAGGGGGCATCCCCCCGAACACTGAAGCTTTCTTT. Together with reference TRBV7-9 and TRBJ1-1, the CDR3 gives the full variable domain: DTGVSQNPRHKITKRGQNVTFRCDPISEHNRLYWYRQTLGQGPEFLTYFQNEAQLEKSRLLSDRFSAERPKGSFSTLEIQRTEQGDSAMYLCASSATGGIPPNTEAFFGQGTRLTVV.

This clonotype was observed at least ten times. The chain recombines TRBV9 with TRBJ2-5, with D tentatively TRBD1 or TRBD2 (5 bases each). The CDR3 is 14 residues long. V lost 0 bases and J 7 bases, leaving 13 bases between the germline ends. Germline lookup yields CDR1 SGDLS and CDR2 YYNGEE. This CDR3 is CASSVAGIGGTQYF. For the CDR3, the DNA is TGTGCCAGCAGCGTAGCAGGGATTGGGGGGACCCAGTACTTC.

CDR3: CASKTGQGAPGANVLTF. CDR3 nucleotides: TGTGCCAGCAAAACGGGACAGGGGGCGCCTGGGGCCAACGTCCTGACTTTC. The rearrangement joins TRBV10-3 to TRBJ2-6; 12 nucleotides agree with TRBD1. The CDR3 is 17 amino acids. CDR1 and CDR2 (germline): ENHRY, SYGVKD. V lost 10 bases to trimming and J lost 2 bases; unmatched junction nucleotides: 9.